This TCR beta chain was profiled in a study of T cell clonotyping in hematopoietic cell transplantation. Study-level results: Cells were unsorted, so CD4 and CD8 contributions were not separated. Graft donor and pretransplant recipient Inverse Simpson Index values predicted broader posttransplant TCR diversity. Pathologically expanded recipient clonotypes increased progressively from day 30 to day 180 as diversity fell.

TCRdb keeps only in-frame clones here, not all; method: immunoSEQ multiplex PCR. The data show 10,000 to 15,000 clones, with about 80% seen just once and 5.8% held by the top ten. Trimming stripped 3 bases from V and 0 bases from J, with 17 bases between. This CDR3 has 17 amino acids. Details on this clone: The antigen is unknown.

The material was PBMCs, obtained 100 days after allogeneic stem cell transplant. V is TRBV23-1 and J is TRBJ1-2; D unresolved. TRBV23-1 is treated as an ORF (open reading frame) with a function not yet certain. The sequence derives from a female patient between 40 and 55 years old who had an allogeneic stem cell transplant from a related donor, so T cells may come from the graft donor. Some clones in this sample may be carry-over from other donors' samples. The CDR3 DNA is TGCGCCAGCAGTCACGCGACAAGGACGGAACCTAACTATGGCTACACCTTC. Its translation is CASSHATRTEPNYGYTF.